One sample yielded the 28 T cell receptor beta chains listed below, sequenced in a study of OX40 agonist ivuxolimab in advanced cancers. Produced via immunoSEQ multiplex PCR; TCRdb's table is partial and in-frame only. This table holds 15,000 to 20,000 clones, around 87% found once. This sample comprised CD4+ or CD8+ T cells sorted from blood, obtained in a trial of the OX40 agonist ivuxolimab. The origin of the receptors is an adult with an advanced solid tumor such as melanoma, head and neck, liver or kidney cancer.

The chain has TRBV27 and TRBJ1-5; perhaps TRBD1 as D (5 bases). The CDR3 is 14 amino acids. Looked up from germline, CDR1 is MNHEY and CDR2 is SMNVEV (reference sequence). V gave up 3 bases and J gave up 7 bases, with 13 bases separating them. The CDR3: CASSFGGVDQPQHF. CDR3 DNA sequence: TGTGCCAGCAGTTTCGGAGGGGTCGACCAGCCCCAGCATTTT.

This sequence joins TRBV9 and TRBJ1-1; D is perhaps TRBD1 (5 bases). The germline V gene has CDR1 SGDLS and CDR2 YYNGEE. The CDR3 loop spans 13 amino acids. V was trimmed by 4 bases and J by 7 bases, leaving 14 bases between them. In DNA, the CDR3 is TGTGCCAGCAGCACATGGGGCGCCAATGAAGCTTTCTTT. Residues: CASSTWGANEAFF.

There are a few counts of this clone. This chain links TRBV18 with TRBJ2-7, with TRBD1 matching over 8 bases. The V segment lost 6 bases and the J segment 4 bases; nucleotides outside the gene matches: 5. The CDR3 covers 13 residues. Germline V gene lookup returns CDR1 KGHSH and CDR2 LQKENI. CDR3 sequence (DNA): TGTGCCAGCTCCCACGGACAGGGATACGAGCAGTACTTC. Translating gives CASSHGQGYEQYF.

The chain is built from TRBV4-3 and TRBJ1-1; a possible D gene is TRBD1 (5 bases). Germline V gene sequence: CDR1 LGHNA, CDR2 YSLEER. The V end was cut by 0 bases, the J end by 1 base, with 12 bases between. The CDR3 totals 16 residues. CDR3 sequence reads: CASSQDPGQANTEAFF. The DNA for the CDR3 is TGCGCCAGCAGCCAAGATCCAGGGCAGGCGAACACTGAAGCTTTCTTT.

This clone was detected once. The chain uses TRBV16 and TRBJ1-5; 7 nucleotides align to TRBD1. Germline V lookup: CDR1 KGHSY, CDR2 FQNENV. This CDR3 is built from 15 residues. Germline trimming cut 0 bases from V and 6 bases from J; bases unmatched to any gene: 5. The CDR3: CASSQSGQGVQPQHF. The CDR3 region has the DNA TGTGCCAGCAGCCAATCTGGGCAGGGGGTTCAGCCCCAGCATTTT.

The chain is built from TRBV7-3 and TRBJ1-2; D uncertain. The CDR3 covers 14 residues. V was cut by 1 base and J by 4 bases, with 10 bases left in between. CDR1 is SGHTA, CDR2 FQGTGA, per germline. The CDR3 loop reads CASSLNLVVYGYTF. For the CDR3, the DNA is TGTGCCAGCAGCTTAAATTTGGTCGTCTATGGCTACACCTTC.

This clone was recorded a few times. The chain uses TRBV7-3 and TRBJ2-1; weak D call: TRBD1 (6 bases). Germline lookup yields CDR1 SGHTA and CDR2 FQGTGA. The CDR3 is 16 residues long. V shed 2 bases and J shed 7 bases, with 18 bases lying between them. The CDR3 DNA sequence: TGTGCCAGCAGCTTAGGACAGCACCTGGGCTATAATGAGCAGTTCTTC. Translating gives CASSLGQHLGYNEQFF.

This clone ranks as large (0.1 to 1%). The DNA of the CDR3 is TGCAGCGTTGAAGATCGAGTTCTAGGGGGCGCGGCCTACGAGCAGTACTTC. It is translated as CSVEDRVLGGAAYEQYF. This chain links TRBV29-1 with TRBJ2-7; TRBD1 aligns across 7 bases. Trimming at V came to 0 bases and at J to 2 bases, leaving 13 bases not matched to a gene. The CDR3 sequence is 17 residues long. In germline, CDR1 is SQVTM, CDR2 ANQGSEA.

The chain uses TRBV7-4 and TRBJ2-7; 7 bases match TRBD2. Germline CDR1 is SGHVT and CDR2 is SQSDAQ. The CDR3 extends over 15 amino acids. The V and J ends lost 5 bases and 0 bases, in that order; junction bases with no gene match: 7. The CDR3 sequence: CASSRSGIVSYEQYF. In DNA, the CDR3 is TGTGCCAGCAGCCGCAGCGGGATAGTCTCCTACGAGCAGTACTTC.

This clone was observed a single time. The chain employs TRBV4-2 and TRBJ2-1; no reliable D call. V lost 2 bases and J 6 bases, leaving 2 bases between the germline ends. The CDR3 is 11 residues long. CDR1 LGHNA and CDR2 YNFKEQ come from the germline V gene. CDR3 nucleotides: TGTGCCAGCAGCCAAACCAATGAGCAGTTCTTC. Its translation: CASSQTNEQFF.

The CDR3 is CASSLGRQFEAFF. DNA of the CDR3: TGTGCCAGCAGCTTAGGTCGACAGTTTGAAGCTTTCTTT. The genes are TRBV7-9 and TRBJ1-1; tentatively, D is TRBD1 (5 bases). V was shortened by 1 base and J by 7 bases, with 10 bases between the two germline ends. Germline CDR1 SEHNR, CDR2 FQNEAQ (reference sequence). This CDR3 spans 13 amino acids. The entire variable domain, with the rest obtained from reference TRBV7-9 and TRBJ1-1, is as follows: DTGVSQNPRHKITKRGQNVTFRCDPISEHNRLYWYRQTLGQGPEFLTYFQNEAQLEKSRLLSDRFSAERPKGSFSTLEIQRTEQGDSAMYLCASSLGRQFEAFFGQGTRLTVV.

V usage is TRBV19 and J usage is TRBJ2-7; D could derive from TRBD1 or TRBD2 (5 bases each). The ends were cut back, 5 bases at V and 5 bases at J, with 16 bases in the middle. From germline, CDR1 is LNHDA and CDR2 SQIVND (reference sequence). The CDR3 is 14 amino acids. The CDR3 loop reads CASSPTTLGDEQYF. The CDR3 coding sequence is TGTGCCAGTAGTCCGACGACATTGGGGGACGAGCAGTACTTC.

The gene calls are TRBV29-1 and TRBJ1-2; TRBD1 aligns across 8 bases. V trimming: 6 bases; J trimming: 6 bases; junction bases outside the gene matches: 9. The CDR3 totals 13 residues. Per germline, CDR1 SQVTM and CDR2 ANQGSEA. The CDR3 nucleotides read TGCAGCGTCGGGACAGGATTTTTAGATGGCTACACCTTC. It is translated as CSVGTGFLDGYTF.

The chain recombines TRBV4-3 with TRBJ1-2, with TRBD1 identical over 7 bases. Looked up from germline, CDR1 is LGHNA and CDR2 is YSLEER. Unmatched junction bases numbered 8, after V lost 0 bases and J lost 4 bases. CDR3 size: 16 residues. The CDR3 bases are TGCGCCAGCAGCCAAGATAGGGAGCAGGGGGGCTATGGCTACACCTTC. This codes for CASSQDREQGGYGYTF.

V gene TRBV6-5 combines with J gene TRBJ1-1; D gene unclear. Germline CDR1 is MNHEY and CDR2 is SVGAGI. Trimming cost V 4 bases and J 3 bases, with 3 bases left between them. This CDR3 is 11 amino acids long. In nucleotides, the CDR3 is TGTGCCAGCAGTTCCTACACTGAAGCTTTCTTT. Its translation: CASSSYTEAFF.

The chain uses TRBV11-2 and TRBJ1-4; perhaps TRBD1 as D (6 bases). The CDR3 spans 15 residues. Germline CDR1 reads SGHAT; CDR2 reads FQNNGV. The V gene lost 3 bases and the J gene lost 3 bases, with 11 bases spanning the gap. The CDR3 is CASSLAWGPNEKLFF. The CDR3 DNA reads as TGTGCCAGCAGCTTGGCCTGGGGGCCTAATGAAAAACTGTTTTTT.

The chain couples TRBV7-9 to TRBJ2-7; TRBD2 might be the D (5 bases). The CDR3 spans 13 residues. Germline V gives CDR1 SEHNR, CDR2 FQNEAQ (reference sequence). Trimming pared 0 bases from V and 5 bases from J, leaving 8 bases between. DNA for the CDR3: TGTGCCAGCAGCTTAGCGGGAGCGCACGAGCAGTACTTC. It codes for CASSLAGAHEQYF.

The chain has TRBV9 and TRBJ2-5, with D unresolved. This CDR3 has 14 amino acids. The V end was cut by 4 bases, the J end by 3 bases, with 13 bases between. CDR1 and CDR2 (germline): SGDLS, YYNGEE. The chain's CDR3 is CASSPQGDEETQYF. CDR3 nucleotide sequence: TGTGCCAGCAGCCCACAAGGCGACGAAGAGACCCAGTACTTC.

The chain recombines TRBV21-1 with TRBJ2-7; TRBD2 is taken as the D call from the table, unchecked against the DNA. TRBV21-1 is a documented pseudogene. The CDR3 consists of 15 residues. The CDR3 reads CASSTISDGSYEQYF. For the CDR3, the DNA is TGTGCCAGCAGCACCATTAGTGACGGGAGCTACGAGCAGTACTTC.

This sequence joins TRBV11-2 and TRBJ1-1; no firm D call. Germline values: CDR1 SGHAT, CDR2 FQNNGV. Trimming cost V 1 base and J 7 bases, with 7 bases left between them. The CDR3 loop spans 12 amino acids. CDR3 protein: CASSLGRDEAFF. For the CDR3, the DNA is TGTGCCAGCAGCTTAGGAAGGGATGAAGCTTTCTTT. The full variable domain, rest sourced from reference TRBV11-2 and TRBJ1-1, is EAGVAQSPRYKIIEKRQSVAFWCNPISGHATLYWYQQILGQGPKLLIQFQNNGVVDDSQLPKDRFSAERLKGVDSTLKIQPAKLEDSAVYLCASSLGRDEAFFGQGTRLTVV.

V usage is TRBV9 and J usage is TRBJ2-1; 8 nucleotides line up with TRBD1. After removal of 3 bases from V and 0 bases from J, the junction contained 23 bases not matched to a gene. Germline V gene lookup returns CDR1 SGDLS and CDR2 YYNGEE. This CDR3 contains 22 residues. The CDR3 spells CASSASLWGTGYRDDSYNEQFF. The CDR3 DNA follows: TGTGCCAGCAGCGCAAGTTTGTGGGGGACAGGATACCGGGACGACTCCTACAATGAGCAGTTCTTC.

The V gene is TRBV6-5, the J gene TRBJ2-7; D remains unclear. The CDR3 has 12 residues. From germline, CDR1 is MNHEY and CDR2 SVGAGI. Trimming removed 5 bases at V and 2 bases at J, with 7 bases between. The CDR3 DNA sequence: TGTGCCAGCAGTACAGAGACCTACGAGCAGTACTTC. Amino acid sequence: CASSTETYEQYF.

The chain is built from TRBV9 and TRBJ2-1; 10 bases fit TRBD2. The germline V gene encodes CDR1 SGDLS and CDR2 YYNGEE. V lost 4 bases, J lost 6 bases, and 10 bases stayed unmatched. The CDR3 totals 16 residues. The CDR3 nucleotides read TGTGCCAGCAGCACCGGGCCGACTAGCGGGTCCAATGAGCAGTTCTTC. The encoded protein is CASSTGPTSGSNEQFF.

V gene TRBV11-2 combines with J gene TRBJ2-1, with D possibly TRBD1 on 6 matching bases. V was pared by 5 bases and J by 3 bases, with 8 bases between. Germline V lookup: CDR1 SGHAT, CDR2 FQNNGV. This CDR3 contains 13 residues. CDR3: CASSRDNYNEQFF. The CDR3 DNA sequence: TGTGCCAGCAGCCGGGACAACTACAATGAGCAGTTCTTC.

The V gene is TRBV19, the J gene TRBJ2-2; a possible D gene is TRBD1 (6 bases). The CDR3 sequence is 14 residues long. V shed 5 bases and J shed 1 base, with 8 bases lying between them. Germline V gives CDR1 LNHDA, CDR2 SQIVND (reference sequence). The CDR3, as DNA: TGTGCCAGTAGTCAGGGGCTGAACACCGGGGAGCTGTTTTTT. This sequence encodes CASSQGLNTGELFF. The full variable domain, in which reference TRBV19 and TRBJ2-2 provide the parts outside the CDR3, is DGGITQSPKYLFRKEGQNVTLSCEQNLNHDAMYWYRQDPGQGLRLIYYSQIVNDFQKGDIAEGYSVSREKKESFPLTVTSAQKNPTAFYLCASSQGLNTGELFFGEGSRLTVL.

The table lists this clone with a few counts. The V and J genes are TRBV27 and TRBJ1-2, with D tentatively TRBD1 (5 bases). Germline CDR1 MNHEY, CDR2 SMNVEV (reference sequence). The CDR3 contains 13 residues. V dropped 4 bases and J dropped 8 bases, with 14 bases sitting between them. CDR3 sequence (DNA): TGTGCCAGCAGTTACGGGGGGTCGGGGGGCTACACCTTC. The encoded protein is CASSYGGSGGYTF.

The chain links TRBV19 to TRBJ2-1; 11 positions agree with TRBD1. This CDR3 comprises 14 residues. Trimming removed 7 bases from V and 6 bases from J; junction bases left unmatched: 5. Looked up from germline, CDR1 is LNHDA and CDR2 is SQIVND (reference sequence). In DNA, the CDR3 is TGTGCCAGTAACTTCGGGACAGGGGGCAATGAGCAGTTCTTC. This sequence encodes CASNFGTGGNEQFF.

The chain joins TRBV7-9 to TRBJ2-5; 9 nucleotides match TRBD2. Germline V gives CDR1 SEHNR, CDR2 FQNEAQ (reference sequence). Germline trimming cut 5 bases from V and 2 bases from J; bases unmatched to any gene: 9. This CDR3 region has 16 residues. In nucleotides, the CDR3 is TGTGCCAGCAGCGATATGACTAGCGGAGTTCAAGAGACCCAGTACTTC. This sequence encodes CASSDMTSGVQETQYF.